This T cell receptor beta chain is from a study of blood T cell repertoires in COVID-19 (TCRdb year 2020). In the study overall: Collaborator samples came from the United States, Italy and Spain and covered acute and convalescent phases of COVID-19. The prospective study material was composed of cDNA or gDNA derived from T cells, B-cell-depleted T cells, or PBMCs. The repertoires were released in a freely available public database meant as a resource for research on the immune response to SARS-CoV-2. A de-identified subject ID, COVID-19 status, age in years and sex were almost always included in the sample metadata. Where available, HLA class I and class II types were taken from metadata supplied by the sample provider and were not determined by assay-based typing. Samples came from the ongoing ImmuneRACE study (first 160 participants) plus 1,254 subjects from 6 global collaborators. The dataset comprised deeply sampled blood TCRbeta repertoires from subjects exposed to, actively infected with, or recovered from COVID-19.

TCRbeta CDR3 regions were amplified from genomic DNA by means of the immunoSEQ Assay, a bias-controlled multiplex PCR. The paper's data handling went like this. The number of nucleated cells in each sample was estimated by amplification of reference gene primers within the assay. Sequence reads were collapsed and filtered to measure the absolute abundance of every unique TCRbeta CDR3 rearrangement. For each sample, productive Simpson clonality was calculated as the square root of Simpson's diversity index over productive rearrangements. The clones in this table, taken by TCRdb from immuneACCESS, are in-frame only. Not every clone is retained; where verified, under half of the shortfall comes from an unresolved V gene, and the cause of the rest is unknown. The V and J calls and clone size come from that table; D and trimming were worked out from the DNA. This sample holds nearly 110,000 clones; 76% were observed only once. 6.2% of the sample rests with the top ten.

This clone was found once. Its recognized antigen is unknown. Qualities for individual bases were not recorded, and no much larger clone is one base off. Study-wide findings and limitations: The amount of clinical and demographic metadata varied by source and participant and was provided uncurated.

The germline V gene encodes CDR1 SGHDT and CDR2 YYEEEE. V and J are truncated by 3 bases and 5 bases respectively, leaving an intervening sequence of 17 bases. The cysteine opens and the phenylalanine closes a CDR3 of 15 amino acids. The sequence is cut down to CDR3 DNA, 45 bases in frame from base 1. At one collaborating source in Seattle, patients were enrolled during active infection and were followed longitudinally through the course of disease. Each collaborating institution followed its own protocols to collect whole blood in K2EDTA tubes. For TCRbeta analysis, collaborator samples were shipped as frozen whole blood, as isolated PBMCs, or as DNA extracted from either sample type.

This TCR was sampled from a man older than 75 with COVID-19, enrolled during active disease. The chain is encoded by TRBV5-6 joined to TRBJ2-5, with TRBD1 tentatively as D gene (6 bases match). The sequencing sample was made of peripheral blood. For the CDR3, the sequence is CASSSEGVLGETQYF. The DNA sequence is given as TGTGCCAGCAGCTCCGAGGGGGTATTGGGGGAGACCCAGTACTTC. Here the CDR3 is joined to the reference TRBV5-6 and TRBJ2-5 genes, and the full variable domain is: DAGVTQSPTHLIKTRGQQVTLRCSPKSGHDTVSWYQQALGQGPQFIFQYYEEEERQRGNFPDRFSGHQFPNYSSELNVNALLLGDSALYLCASSSEGVLGETQYFGPGTRLLVL.